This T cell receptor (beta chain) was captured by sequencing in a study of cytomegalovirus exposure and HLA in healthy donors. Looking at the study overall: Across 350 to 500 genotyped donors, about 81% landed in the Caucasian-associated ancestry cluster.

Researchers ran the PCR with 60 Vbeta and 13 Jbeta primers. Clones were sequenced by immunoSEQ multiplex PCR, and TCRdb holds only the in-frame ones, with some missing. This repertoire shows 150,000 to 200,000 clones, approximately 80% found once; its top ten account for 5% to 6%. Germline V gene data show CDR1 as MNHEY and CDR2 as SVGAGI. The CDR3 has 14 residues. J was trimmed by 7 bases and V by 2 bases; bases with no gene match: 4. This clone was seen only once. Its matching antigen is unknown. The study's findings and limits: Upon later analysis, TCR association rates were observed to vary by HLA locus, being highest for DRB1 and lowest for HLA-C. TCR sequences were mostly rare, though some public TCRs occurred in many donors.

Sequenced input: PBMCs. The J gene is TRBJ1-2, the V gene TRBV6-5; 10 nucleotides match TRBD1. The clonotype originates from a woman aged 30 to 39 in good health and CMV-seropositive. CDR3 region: CASSYIGTGVGYTF. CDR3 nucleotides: TGTGCCAGCAGTTACATCGGGACAGGGGTTGGCTACACCTTC.